This T cell receptor beta chain is from a study of cytomegalovirus exposure and HLA in healthy donors. This clone appeared a few times. PCR was performed using 60 Vbeta and 13 Jbeta primers. The table came from immunoSEQ multiplex PCR; TCRdb's copy has only in-frame clones and leaves some out. The sample contains a few hundred thousand clones, about 80% of which appear only once. The germline V gene encodes CDR1 SEHNR and CDR2 FQNEAQ (reference sequence). CDR3 length equals 13 residues. V lost 0 bases and J 10 bases, leaving 10 bases between the germline ends. This chain connects TRBV7-9 to TRBJ2-1; D is ambiguous. The material sequenced was PBMCs. This receptor was identified in a man aged 18 to 29 in good health and CMV-seronegative. CDR3: CASSLALREEQFF. CDR3 bases: TGTGCCAGCAGCTTAGCGCTGAGAGAGGAGCAGTTCTTC.